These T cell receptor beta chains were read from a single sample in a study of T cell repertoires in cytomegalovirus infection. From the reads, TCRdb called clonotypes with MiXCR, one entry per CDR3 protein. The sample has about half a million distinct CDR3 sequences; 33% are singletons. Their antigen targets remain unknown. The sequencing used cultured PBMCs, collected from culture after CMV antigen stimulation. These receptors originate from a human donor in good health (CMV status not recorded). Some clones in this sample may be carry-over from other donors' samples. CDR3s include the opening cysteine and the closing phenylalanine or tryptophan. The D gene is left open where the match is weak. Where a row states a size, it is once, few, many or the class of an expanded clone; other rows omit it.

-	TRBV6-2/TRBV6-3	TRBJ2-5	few	CASRWYQETQYF	TGTGCCAGCAGATGGTACCAAGAGACCCAGTACTTC
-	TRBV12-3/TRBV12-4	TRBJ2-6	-	CASTTGANVLTF	TGTGCCAGCACCACTGGGGCCAACGTCCTGACTTTC
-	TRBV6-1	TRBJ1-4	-	CASAPPGQLNEKLFF	TGTGCCAGCGCCCCACCGGGACAACTGAATGAAAAACTGTTTTTT
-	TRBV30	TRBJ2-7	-	CAWSVDRAYEQYF	TGTGCCTGGAGTGTAGACCGGGCGTACGAGCAGTACTTC
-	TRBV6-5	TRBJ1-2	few	CASSYDNRYGYTF	TGTGCCAGCAGTTACGACAATCGATATGGCTACACCTTC
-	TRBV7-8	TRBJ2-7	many	CASSLALAYEQYF	TGTGCCAGCAGCTTAGCTCTGGCGTACGAGCAGTACTTC
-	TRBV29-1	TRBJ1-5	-	CSVLLDPDQGPQHF	TGCAGCGTTCTGCTGGACCCCGATCAGGGGCCCCAGCATTTT
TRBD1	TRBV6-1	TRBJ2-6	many	CASTLWMGQGGRPGANVLTF	TGTGCCAGCACTCTCTGGATGGGACAGGGGGGTAGGCCTGGGGCCAACGTCCTGACTTTC
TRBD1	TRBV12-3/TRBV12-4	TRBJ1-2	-	CASSSQDRDHGYTF	TGTGCCAGCAGTTCACAAGACAGGGATCATGGCTACACCTTC
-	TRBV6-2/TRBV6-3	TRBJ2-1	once	CASSYGAVYNEQFF	TGTGCCAGCAGTTACGGGGCGGTTTACAATGAGCAGTTCTTC
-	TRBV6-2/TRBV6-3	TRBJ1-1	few	CASSSSSEAFF	TGTGCCAGCAGTTCCAGCTCTGAAGCTTTCTTT
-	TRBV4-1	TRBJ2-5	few	CASSQDKGRYQETQYF	TGCGCCAGCAGCCAAGATAAAGGAAGGTACCAAGAGACCCAGTACTTC
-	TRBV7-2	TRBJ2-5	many	CASSQGTQRGTQYF	TGTGCCAGCAGCCAGGGGACCCAGAGGGGGACCCAGTACTTC
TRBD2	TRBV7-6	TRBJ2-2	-	CASRPGLAGKDGELFF	TGTGCCAGCAGGCCGGGACTAGCGGGAAAAGACGGGGAGCTGTTTTTT
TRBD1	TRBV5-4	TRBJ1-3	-	CASSSKQGASGNTIYF	TGTGCCAGCAGCTCGAAACAGGGGGCCTCTGGAAACACCATATATTTT
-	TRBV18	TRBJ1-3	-	CASSRDGPISGNTIYF	TGTGCCAGCTCAAGGGACGGACCTATCTCTGGAAACACCATATATTTT
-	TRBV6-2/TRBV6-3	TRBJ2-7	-	CASTPPGLPSYEQYF	TGTGCCAGCACCCCGCCGGGACTTCCGTCCTACGAGCAGTACTTC
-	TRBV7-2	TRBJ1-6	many	CASSFNFSPLHF	TGTGCCAGCAGCTTCAATTTTTCACCCCTCCACTTT
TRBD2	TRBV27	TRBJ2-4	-	CASSLPRTSQAKNIQYF	TGTGCCAGCAGTTTACCGAGGACTAGCCAAGCCAAAAACATTCAGTACTTC
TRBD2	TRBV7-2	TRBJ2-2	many	CASSPWGGSNTGELFF	TGTGCCAGCAGCCCCTGGGGCGGGAGTAACACCGGGGAGCTGTTTTTT
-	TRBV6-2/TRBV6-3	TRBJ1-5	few	CASSYSTGRDSNQPQHF	TGTGCCAGCAGTTACTCGACGGGACGGGATAGCAATCAGCCCCAGCATTTT
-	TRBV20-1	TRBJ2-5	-	CSAPGGEIQYF	TGCAGTGCACCGGGCGGGGAGATCCAGTACTTC
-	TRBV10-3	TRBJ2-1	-	CAISESGGPGARNEQFF	TGTGCCATCAGTGAGTCTGGGGGTCCCGGGGCCAGGAATGAGCAGTTCTTC
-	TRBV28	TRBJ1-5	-	CASSLFYLRRAKGQGNQPQHF	TGTGCCAGCAGTTTATTCTACTTACGAAGGGCCAAGGGGCAGGGCAATCAGCCCCAGCATTTT
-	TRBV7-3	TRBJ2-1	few	CASSLNPGGASSYNEQFF	TGTGCCAGCAGCTTAAACCCCGGGGGCGCGAGCTCCTACAATGAGCAGTTCTTC
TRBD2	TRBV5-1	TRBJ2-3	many	CASRGGGRRTSDTQYF	TGCGCCAGCAGAGGCGGCGGGAGGCGCACTTCAGATACGCAGTATTTT
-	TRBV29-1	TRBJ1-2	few	CSVEGAERNYGYTF	TGCAGCGTTGAAGGGGCTGAACGGAACTATGGCTACACCTTC
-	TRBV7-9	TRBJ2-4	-	CASSLPPGAEAKNIQYF	TGTGCCAGCAGCTTACCCCCTGGGGCCGAAGCCAAAAACATTCAGTACTTC
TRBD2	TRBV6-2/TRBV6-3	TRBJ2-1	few	CASSSNLGTSIRNEQFF	TGTGCCAGCAGTTCAAATCTCGGGACTAGCATCCGCAATGAGCAGTTCTTC
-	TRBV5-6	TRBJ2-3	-	CASSSGLRRNTQYF	TGTGCCAGCAGCTCGGGACTGAGGAGGAATACGCAGTATTTT
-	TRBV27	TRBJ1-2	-	CASSLTAGMENGYTF	TGTGCCAGCAGTTTAACAGCAGGGATGGAAAATGGCTACACCTTC
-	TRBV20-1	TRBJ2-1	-	CSAAAGLREQFF	TGCAGTGCTGCGGCAGGGTTACGTGAGCAGTTCTTC
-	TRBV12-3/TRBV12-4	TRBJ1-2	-	CASSPLLKDINYGYTF	TGTGCCAGCAGTCCCCTTTTAAAGGATATAAACTATGGCTACACCTTC
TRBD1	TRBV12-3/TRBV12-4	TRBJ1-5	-	CASSLGTGRNQPQHF	TGTGCCAGCAGTTTAGGGACAGGGAGGAATCAGCCCCAGCATTTT
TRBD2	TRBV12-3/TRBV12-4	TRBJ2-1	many	CASSFRRGSSGRDNEQFF	TGTGCCAGCAGTTTTCGCAGGGGAAGTAGCGGGAGGGACAATGAGCAGTTCTTC
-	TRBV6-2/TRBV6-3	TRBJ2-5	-	CASSYPRVQGARETQYF	TGTGCCAGCAGTTACCCAAGAGTTCAAGGGGCGAGGGAGACCCAGTACTTC
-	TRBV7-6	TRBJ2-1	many	CASSSAWLNYEQFF	TGTGCCAGCAGCTCCGCGTGGCTGAACTATGAGCAGTTCTTC
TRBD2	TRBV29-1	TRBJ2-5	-	CSVELAGETQYF	TGCAGCGTTGAACTAGCGGGAGAGACCCAGTACTTC
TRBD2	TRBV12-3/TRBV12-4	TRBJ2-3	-	CASRLGLARDTQYF	TGTGCCAGCAGATTAGGACTAGCGAGGGATACGCAGTATTTT
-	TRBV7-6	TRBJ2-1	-	CASSLSFYNYNEQFF	TGTGCCAGCAGCTTAAGCTTCTACAACTACAATGAGCAGTTCTTC
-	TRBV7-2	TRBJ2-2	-	CASRRYGELFF	TGTGCCAGCAGACGCTACGGGGAGCTGTTTTTT
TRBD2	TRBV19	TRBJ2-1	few	CASKKFLAGVGDEQFF	TGTGCCAGTAAGAAGTTCCTAGCGGGAGTAGGCGATGAGCAGTTCTTC
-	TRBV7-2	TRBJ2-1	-	CASTTQSSYNEQFF	TGTGCCAGCACCACCCAGAGCTCCTACAATGAGCAGTTCTTC
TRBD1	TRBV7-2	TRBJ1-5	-	CASSFGVRGGQPQHF	TGTGCCAGCAGCTTTGGAGTCCGAGGGGGCCAGCCCCAGCATTTT
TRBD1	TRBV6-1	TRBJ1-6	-	CASYRGSSYNSPLHF	TGTGCCTCCTACAGGGGGAGCTCCTATAATTCACCCCTCCACTTT
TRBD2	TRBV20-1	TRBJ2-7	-	CSARDHGTSVAYEQYF	TGCAGTGCTAGAGATCACGGGACTAGCGTAGCCTACGAGCAGTACTTC
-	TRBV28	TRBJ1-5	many	CASRQGSQPQHF	TGTGCCAGCAGGCAGGGGAGCCAGCCCCAGCATTTT
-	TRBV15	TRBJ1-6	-	CATTTGASSPLHF	TGTGCCACCACCACGGGGGCATCCTCACCCCTCCACTTT
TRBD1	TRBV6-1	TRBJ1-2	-	CASSYVGTGLSSYGYTF	TGTGCCAGCAGTTACGTAGGGACAGGGCTATCGAGCTATGGCTACACCTTC
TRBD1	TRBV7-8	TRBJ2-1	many	CASSLTGQGSWDEQFF	TGTGCCAGCAGCTTAACCGGACAGGGGAGTTGGGATGAGCAGTTCTTC
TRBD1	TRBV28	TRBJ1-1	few	CASSTDRFNTEAFF	TGTGCCAGCAGTACGGACAGGTTTAACACTGAAGCTTTCTTT
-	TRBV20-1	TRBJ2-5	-	CRAPSGETQYF	TGCCGGGCGCCCTCCGGGGAGACCCAGTACTTC
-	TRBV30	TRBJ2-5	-	CAWSGGETQYF	TGTGCCTGGAGTGGGGGAGAGACCCAGTACTTC
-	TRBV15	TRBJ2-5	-	CATSRGRVETQYF	TGTGCCACCAGCAGAGGCAGGGTCGAGACCCAGTACTTC
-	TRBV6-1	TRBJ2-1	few	CASSTQLGNEQFF	TGTGCCAGCAGTACCCAACTAGGAAATGAGCAGTTCTTC